Shown below are 32 T cell receptor beta chains from a single sample sequenced in a study of T cells in Graves' hyperthyroidism and ophthalmopathy. The source material, RNA transcripts, was used to amplify TCR beta CDR3 regions. The HTBI primer set drove a first-round RT-PCR of the TCR CDR3. In TCRdb, the multiplex PCR reads were re-called with MiXCR into one record per CDR3 protein. The table has about 640,000 distinct CDR3 sequences, around 15% seen once. Sequencing input: blood. These receptors were collected from a woman between 45 and 65 years old with Graves' ophthalmopathy.

This clonotype was counted between two and nine times. The V call is TRBV24-1, the J call TRBJ1-6, with D hard to call. Trimming took 7 bases from V and 8 from J, leaving 11 bases between them. The CDR3 is 13 residues long. Germline CDR1 and CDR2: KGHDR and SFDVKD. The CDR3, as DNA: TGTGCCACCAGACGCAGCGCGGATTCACCCCTCCACTTT. Encoded protein: CATRRSADSPLHF.

The J gene is TRBJ1-5, the V gene TRBV6-5, with D possibly matching TRBD1 (6 bases). The CDR3 spans 16 residues. V gave up 2 bases and J gave up 2 bases, with 13 bases separating them. Germline CDR1 is MNHEY and CDR2 is SVGAGI. The CDR3 nucleotides are TGTGCCAGCAGTTACCAACAGGGTTCCGGCAATCAGCCCCAGCATTTT. Protein: CASSYQQGSGNQPQHF.

Ten or more counts support this clonotype. The chain couples TRBV30 to TRBJ1-1; no definite D call. Germline V gives CDR1 GTSNPN, CDR2 SVGIG (reference sequence). Trimming left V 8 bases short and J 8 bases short, with 12 bases between. The CDR3 has 10 residues. Here the CDR3 DNA reads TGTGCCGGGCTCGTCGGGGAAGCTTTCTTT. This gives the protein CAGLVGEAFF.

This clonotype has ten or more counts. V usage is TRBV20-1 and J usage is TRBJ1-5, with 10 bases fitting TRBD1. Germline CDR1 DFQATT, CDR2 SNEGSKA (reference sequence). This CDR3 is built from 15 residues. With 3 bases clipped from V and 4 bases from J, the junction kept 6 bases outside the gene matches. CDR3 coding DNA: TGCAGTGCTAGGGACAGGGGGTTAGGGAATCAGCCCCAGCATTTT. Translated, it gives CSARDRGLGNQPQHF.

This clonotype was recorded many times. This chain uses TRBV6-5 with TRBJ1-6, with unresolved D. The CDR3 has 15 residues. The V end lost 3 bases, the J end lost 7 bases, and 13 bases lay between the germline ends. Germline V gives CDR1 MNHEY, CDR2 SVGAGI. CDR3 nucleotides: TGTGCCAGCAGTTATGTTAGGGAGTGGAATTCACCCCTCCACTTT. It encodes CASSYVREWNSPLHF.

This chain uses TRBV20-1 with TRBJ2-3, with 10 bases lining up with TRBD2. The germline CDR1 and CDR2 sequences are DFQATT and SNEGSKA (reference sequence). The CDR3 spans 15 residues. J was trimmed by 2 bases and V by 1 base; bases with no gene match: 3. The CDR3 region is CSARVSGRDTDTQYF. The CDR3 bases are TGCAGTGCTAGAGTAAGCGGGAGGGACACAGATACGCAGTATTTT.

This clonotype was observed at least ten times. The chain uses TRBV6-1 and TRBJ2-7; the match to TRBD2 covers 12 bases. Germline trimming cut 8 bases from V and 2 bases from J; bases unmatched to any gene: 4. CDR1 is MNHNS, CDR2 SASEGT, per germline. The CDR3 is 14 residues long. The CDR3 DNA is TGTGCCAGCGGCACTAGCGGGAGGCCCTACGAGCAGTACTTC. It is translated as CASGTSGRPYEQYF.

This clonotype came up many times. The rearrangement uses TRBV20-1 and TRBJ2-1; 8 positions match TRBD2. Germline CDR1 reads DFQATT; CDR2 reads SNEGSKA (reference sequence). J gave up 2 bases and V 6 bases, and 15 bases lay outside the gene matches. The length of the CDR3 is 17 residues. The CDR3: CSASGTLAGRTYNEQFF. CDR3 nucleotides: TGCAGTGCCTCCGGGACGCTAGCGGGCCGAACCTACAATGAGCAGTTCTTC.

The rearrangement joins TRBV20-1 to TRBJ2-6; D might be TRBD1 (5 bases). The CDR3 has 14 amino acids. CDR1 and CDR2 from the germline V gene are DFQATT and SNEGSKA (reference sequence). V lost 6 bases and J 0 bases, leaving 9 bases between the germline ends. This CDR3 is CSAFDSSGANVLTF. The CDR3 nucleotides are TGCAGTGCCTTCGACAGCTCTGGGGCCAACGTCCTGACTTTC.

In its sample, this clonotype was seen many times. The rearrangement joins TRBV12-3 or TRBV12-4 to TRBJ1-5, with TRBD1 identical over 10 bases. The J segment lost 2 bases and the V segment lost 5 bases, leaving 6 bases of the junction unmatched. The CDR3 runs to 16 residues. The CDR3 region has the DNA TGTGCCAGCAGTCCCGAGACAGGGGGCGGCAATCAGCCCCAGCATTTT. Translation gives CASSPETGGGNQPQHF.

This clonotype was counted at least ten times. The genes are TRBV7-9 and TRBJ1-1, with no clear D. In germline, CDR1 is SEHNR, CDR2 FQNEAQ (reference sequence). The CDR3 has 14 residues. V shed 2 bases and J shed 7 bases, with 14 bases lying between them. CDR3 region: CASSLTNSQVEAFF. The CDR3 nucleotides are TGTGCCAGCAGCTTAACAAACAGCCAAGTTGAAGCTTTCTTT.

The chain employs TRBV7-2 and TRBJ2-1; 7 positions agree with TRBD2. Germline V gene lookup returns CDR1 SGHTA and CDR2 FQGNSA. The CDR3 is made up of 14 amino acids. Losses at the gene ends were 0 bases for V and 7 bases for J; bases not matched to a gene: 3. Here the CDR3 DNA reads TGTGCCAGCAGCTTAGCTGGGACTATGAATGAGCAGTTCTTC. Residues: CASSLAGTMNEQFF.

The chain couples TRBV12-3 or TRBV12-4 to TRBJ2-7; the D is unclear. Trimming left V 6 bases short and J 2 bases short, with 20 bases between. The CDR3 is made up of 16 amino acids. The CDR3 DNA sequence: TGTGCCAGCAGAATAACGGGTCGGCGTCAGACCTACGAGCAGTACTTC. This encodes CASRITGRRQTYEQYF.

This clonotype has ten or more counts. The rearrangement links TRBV6-1 to TRBJ1-6; maybe TRBD1 (5 bases). Trimming took 7 bases from V and 8 from J, leaving 21 bases between them. In germline, CDR1 is MNHNS, CDR2 SASEGT. CDR3 length: 16 amino acids. CDR3 region: CASIRTGRRRDSPLHF. The CDR3 region has the DNA TGTGCCAGCATCCGAACGGGACGGAGGAGAGATTCACCCCTCCACTTT.

The rearrangement uses TRBV6-5 and TRBJ2-1; D gene ambiguous. V was pared by 2 bases and J by 6 bases, with 14 bases between. The CDR3 is 15 amino acids. Looked up from germline, CDR1 is MNHEY and CDR2 is SVGAGI. As DNA, the CDR3 is TGTGCCAGCAGTTACGATGGAAGACAATGCAATGAGCAGTTCTTC. Its protein is CASSYDGRQCNEQFF.

The sample holds a few counts of this clonotype. The V call is TRBV12-3 or TRBV12-4, the J call TRBJ2-2, with D tentatively TRBD2 (5 bases). CDR3 length: 15 residues. V was cut by 3 bases and J by 2 bases, with 10 bases left in between. The CDR3 spells CASSLGLANTGELFF. The CDR3 DNA is TGTGCCAGCAGTTTGGGTCTAGCTAACACCGGGGAGCTGTTTTTT.

J is TRBJ1-5 and V is TRBV30; 9 bases fit TRBD1. The CDR3 is 15 amino acids. J gave up 6 bases and V 0 bases, and 6 bases lay outside the gene matches. The germline CDR1 and CDR2 sequences are GTSNPN and SVGIG (reference sequence). This CDR3 reads CAWSVRDRDIQPQHF. CDR3 nucleotides: TGTGCCTGGAGTGTGCGGGACAGGGATATTCAGCCCCAGCATTTT. The full variable domain, rest sourced from reference TRBV30 and TRBJ1-5, is SQTIHQWPATLVQPVGSPLSLECTVEGTSNPNLYWYRQAAGRGLQLLFYSVGIGQISSEVPQNLSASRPQDRQFILSSKKLLLSDSGFYLCAWSVRDRDIQPQHFGDGTRLSIL.

The table lists this clonotype with a few counts. The rearrangement joins TRBV4-3 to TRBJ2-1; 10 bases line up with TRBD2. Trimming cost V 0 bases and J 4 bases; bases outside gene matches: 9. Germline V CDR1 and CDR2: LGHNA, YSLEER. This CDR3 contains 18 residues. The CDR3 protein is CASSQELWLAGVYNEQFF. Here the CDR3 DNA reads TGCGCCAGCAGCCAAGAATTGTGGCTAGCGGGAGTTTACAATGAGCAGTTCTTC.

This clonotype was counted many times. The chain uses TRBV30 and TRBJ1-5, with 8 positions matching TRBD1. This CDR3 is 13 amino acids long. The trim removed 4 bases at V and 4 bases at J, leaving 3 bases unmatched. CDR1 is GTSNPN, CDR2 SVGIG, per germline (reference sequence). In DNA form, the CDR3 reads TGTGCCTGGAACTACAGGGGGAATCAGCCCCAGCATTTT. It translates to CAWNYRGNQPQHF.

The chain recombines TRBV20-1 with TRBJ1-5, with 9 bases fitting TRBD1. Germline V gives CDR1 DFQATT, CDR2 SNEGSKA (reference sequence). The CDR3 loop spans 15 amino acids. After removal of 4 bases from V and 2 bases from J, the junction contained 6 bases not matched to a gene. The DNA of the CDR3 is TGCAGTGCTACTACAGGGGGCAATCGCAATCAGCCCCAGCATTTT. Translation gives CSATTGGNRNQPQHF.

This clonotype occurred many times. This chain links TRBV7-9 with TRBJ2-7; 8 nucleotides agree with TRBD2. The length of the CDR3 is 15 residues. Trimming at V came to 7 bases and at J to 2 bases, leaving 10 bases not matched to a gene. Per germline, CDR1 SEHNR and CDR2 FQNEAQ (reference sequence). The chain's CDR3 is CASTFSGIRTYEQYF. The CDR3, as DNA: TGTGCCAGCACATTTAGCGGGATAAGGACCTACGAGCAGTACTTC.

This clonotype was recorded many times. The chain is built from TRBV20-1 and TRBJ2-1, with 8 bases matching TRBD2. The CDR3 sequence is 16 residues long. CDR1 DFQATT and CDR2 SNEGSKA come from the germline V gene (reference sequence). V lost 1 base and J lost 4; bases outside the gene matches: 9. The CDR3 region is CSARAGGPMFYNEQFF. CDR3 DNA: TGCAGTGCTAGAGCGGGAGGGCCAATGTTTTACAATGAGCAGTTCTTC.

The V and J genes are TRBV28 and TRBJ1-2, with unresolved D. CDR1 and CDR2 from the germline V gene are MDHEN and SYDVKM. The CDR3 totals 11 residues. V lost 3 bases to trimming and J lost 4 bases, with 3 bases between them. CDR3 coding DNA: TGTGCCAGCAGTTTCCCCTATGGCTACACCTTC. This translates into CASSFPYGYTF.

The chain has TRBV12-5 and TRBJ1-5; D uncertain. CDR1 and CDR2 from the germline V gene are LGHNT and FRNRAP. The CDR3 spans 14 residues. V lost 4 bases and J 3 bases, leaving 10 bases between the germline ends. The CDR3 sequence: CASGSSGPNQPQHF. CDR3 DNA sequence: TGTGCTAGTGGTTCTTCGGGTCCCAATCAGCCCCAGCATTTT.

This clonotype was counted a few times. This sequence joins TRBV9 and TRBJ2-7, with D perhaps TRBD2 (7 bases). Per germline, CDR1 SGDLS and CDR2 YYNGEE. CDR3 length equals 14 residues. V gave up 3 bases and J gave up 5 bases, with 15 bases separating them. The CDR3 DNA follows: TGTGCCAGCAGCGCCCAACAGGGAGGGGACGAGCAGTACTTC. This encodes CASSAQQGGDEQYF. The whole variable domain, remainder taken from reference TRBV9 and TRBJ2-7, is DSGVTQTPKHLITATGQRVTLRCSPRSGDLSVYWYQQSLDQGLQFLIQYYNGEERAKGNILERFSAQQFPDLHSELNLSSLELGDSALYFCASSAQQGGDEQYFGPGTRLTVT.

The CDR3 protein is CASSPKGTNQETQYF. DNA of the CDR3: TGTGCCAGTAGTCCCAAGGGGACTAACCAAGAGACCCAGTACTTC. The chain joins TRBV19 to TRBJ2-5; 7 nucleotides match TRBD2. The germline V gene encodes CDR1 LNHDA and CDR2 SQIVND (reference sequence). The V and J ends lost 5 bases and 0 bases, in that order; junction bases with no gene match: 6. This CDR3 comprises 15 residues.

CDR3 sequence reads: CASSLDIVNYNEQFF. CDR3 nucleotides: TGCGCCAGCAGCCTGGACATAGTTAACTACAATGAGCAGTTCTTC. The chain joins TRBV4-3 to TRBJ2-1; maybe TRBD1 (5 bases). CDR1 is LGHNA and CDR2 is YSLEER in the germline V gene. This CDR3 has 15 amino acids. Trimming removed 4 bases at V and 3 bases at J, with 13 bases between.

This clonotype was recorded many times. This chain joins TRBV12-3 or TRBV12-4 and TRBJ1-5; perhaps TRBD1 as D (5 bases). Trimming took 5 bases from V and 3 from J, leaving 8 bases between them. The CDR3 covers 13 residues. CDR3 loop: CASSLRANQPQHF. The CDR3, as DNA: TGTGCCAGCAGTCTCAGGGCCAATCAGCCCCAGCATTTT.

This clonotype was picked up many times. The CDR3 reads CASSPRASGFKDTQYF. The CDR3 bases are TGTGCCAGCTCACCACGGGCTAGCGGATTTAAAGATACGCAGTATTTT. The chain recombines TRBV18 with TRBJ2-3; 7 bases fit TRBD2. The V segment lost 1 base and the J segment 5 bases; nucleotides outside the gene matches: 9. The germline V gene has CDR1 KGHSH and CDR2 LQKENI. This CDR3 has 16 amino acids.

This clonotype was picked up a small number of times. The chain recombines TRBV6-2 or TRBV6-3 with TRBJ2-4, with 9 bases identical to TRBD1. Trimming removed 6 bases from V and 5 bases from J; junction bases left unmatched: 8. The germline V gene encodes CDR1 MNHEY and CDR2 SVGEGT. This CDR3 is 15 amino acids long. The CDR3 bases are TGTGCCAGCAGCTTACTCCGGGACAGGGAAAACATTCAGTACTTC. Protein: CASSLLRDRENIQYF.

V usage is TRBV7-3 and J usage is TRBJ1-6; a weak D match, TRBD1 (5 bases). V lost 8 bases and J lost 4, with 12 bases in between. The germline V gene encodes CDR1 SGHTA and CDR2 FQGTGA. The CDR3 consists of 14 residues. The CDR3: CASARDGYNSPLHF. The CDR3 DNA follows: TGTGCCAGCGCCCGGGACGGGTATAATTCACCCCTCCACTTT.

The rearrangement links TRBV28 to TRBJ1-4; D may be TRBD1 (5 bases). The CDR3 sequence is 15 residues long. CDR1 and CDR2 (germline): MDHEN, SYDVKM. The V and J ends lost 3 bases and 4 bases respectively, with 12 bases between them. The CDR3 protein is CASSFGVQGNEKLFF. As DNA, the CDR3 is TGTGCCAGCAGTTTTGGGGTTCAGGGTAATGAAAAACTGTTTTTT.